The 24 T cell receptor beta chains below all came from one sample that was sequenced in a study of cytomegalovirus exposure and HLA in healthy donors. The table came from immunoSEQ multiplex PCR; TCRdb's copy has only in-frame clones and leaves some out. The table lists roughly 48,000 clones, 88% of them singletons. The sample consisted of PBMCs. These receptors all come from a woman aged 25 to 39 in good health and CMV-seronegative.

The genes are TRBV6-1 and TRBJ2-1; D remains unclear. There are 13 residues in the CDR3. The V gene's germline CDR1 is MNHNS and CDR2 SASEGT. Trimming cost V 9 bases and J 0 bases, with 9 bases left between them. CDR3 coding DNA: TGTGCCAGTAGAAGCTACTCCTACAATGAGCAGTTCTTC. Its protein is CASRSYSYNEQFF.

The chain couples TRBV7-8 to TRBJ1-2; D might be TRBD1 (5 bases). CDR3 length: 16 amino acids. The ends were cut back, 1 base at V and 2 bases at J, with 14 bases in the middle. Germline V gives CDR1 SGHVS, CDR2 FQNEAQ. CDR3 coding DNA: TGTGCCAGCAGCTTAGGTTCGGCAGGGTCCAACTATGGCTACACCTTC. The encoded protein is CASSLGSAGSNYGYTF.

This chain connects TRBV7-8 to TRBJ2-7; 8 positions agree with TRBD2. Germline trimming cut 3 bases from V and 4 bases from J; bases unmatched to any gene: 8. Per the germline V gene, CDR1 is SGHVS and CDR2 is FQNEAQ. The CDR3 runs to 15 residues. The CDR3 nucleotides are TGTGCCAGCAGCTTTCGAGCGGGAGTGTTGTACGAGCAGTACTTC. This encodes CASSFRAGVLYEQYF.

The chain is built from TRBV29-1 and TRBJ2-1, with no clear D. This CDR3 has 13 residues. The germline gives CDR1 SQVTM, CDR2 ANQGSEA. V lost 2 bases to trimming and J lost 5 bases, with 10 bases between them. CDR3 loop: CSVEMWANNEQFF. The CDR3 nucleotides are TGCAGCGTTGAAATGTGGGCCAACAATGAGCAGTTCTTC.

The V call is TRBV11-3, the J call TRBJ2-1; 10 bases fit TRBD1. Germline V CDR1 and CDR2: SGHNT, YENEEA. The CDR3 has 16 residues. Trimming removed 4 bases from V and 4 bases from J; junction bases left unmatched: 7. The CDR3 spells CASSSGDRGLYNEQFF. In DNA form, the CDR3 reads TGTGCCAGCAGCTCCGGGGACAGGGGATTATACAATGAGCAGTTCTTC.

V usage is TRBV6-5 and J usage is TRBJ1-1, with TRBD1 matching over 7 bases. The germline V gene encodes CDR1 MNHEY and CDR2 SVGAGI. CDR3 length: 14 amino acids. Unmatched junction bases numbered 8, after V lost 6 bases and J lost 4 bases. CDR3: CASRRTQGGTEAFF. The CDR3 bases are TGTGCCAGCAGGAGAACTCAGGGGGGCACTGAAGCTTTCTTT.

Worth noting for this clone: Other DNA sequences in the sample encode the same CDR3. V usage is TRBV30 and J usage is TRBJ1-5, with a possible D match to TRBD1 (5 bases). V dropped 1 base and J dropped 7 bases, with 11 bases sitting between them. Germline loops: CDR1 GTSNPN, CDR2 SVGIG (reference sequence). CDR3 length equals 13 residues. DNA for the CDR3: TGTGCCTGGAGTGGTGGGGGGGACCAGCCCCAGCATTTT. It translates to CAWSGGGDQPQHF.

The J gene is TRBJ2-3, the V gene TRBV4-3, with D possibly being TRBD2 (6 bases). The CDR3 consists of 17 residues. Germline-derived CDR1 and CDR2 are LGHNA and YSLEER. V gave up 0 bases and J gave up 3 bases, with 16 bases separating them. CDR3 coding DNA: TGCGCCAGCAGCCAAGATCAGGTCGGGAGCGGTACAGATACGCAGTATTTT. It codes for CASSQDQVGSGTDTQYF.

This chain links TRBV4-1 with TRBJ1-1, with 10 bases fitting TRBD1. V was clipped by 1 base and J by 0 bases; unmatched bases: 5. Germline-derived CDR1 and CDR2 are MGHRA and YSYEKL. CDR3 length: 17 amino acids. Written as DNA, the CDR3 is TGCGCCAGCAGCCAAGTTGACAGGGGGCGCTTGAACACTGAAGCTTTCTTT. Translation gives CASSQVDRGRLNTEAFF.

The V gene is TRBV27, the J gene TRBJ1-1, with a possible D match to TRBD1 (5 bases). Germline assignment: CDR1 MNHEY and CDR2 SMNVEV (reference sequence). This CDR3 is built from 13 residues. V was pared by 6 bases and J by 5 bases, with 13 bases between. The CDR3 protein is CASRIGVMTEAFF. CDR3 coding DNA: TGTGCCAGCAGAATAGGGGTAATGACTGAAGCTTTCTTT.

The chain has TRBV5-1 and TRBJ1-2, with D unresolved. The CDR3 is 13 amino acids. Germline CDR1 is SGHRS and CDR2 is YFSETQ. The ends were cut back, 0 bases at V and 2 bases at J, with 5 bases in the middle. CDR3: CASSLGGNYGYTF. CDR3 coding DNA: TGCGCCAGCAGCTTGGGAGGCAACTATGGCTACACCTTC.

This clone was seen once. This sequence joins TRBV6-5 and TRBJ2-5; a possible D gene is TRBD1 (5 bases). Germline V lookup: CDR1 MNHEY, CDR2 SVGAGI. V was clipped by 2 bases and J by 5 bases, with 18 bases between them. This CDR3 has 16 residues. DNA of the CDR3: TGTGCCAGCAGTTACCCCCCGCCCCCAGGGATGGAGACCCAGTACTTC. Translated, it gives CASSYPPPPGMETQYF.

The V and J genes are TRBV4-1 and TRBJ1-3; unclear D gene. This CDR3 is built from 15 residues. Trimming shortened V by 4 bases and J by 0 bases, and 10 bases separated the two germline ends. Germline V gene lookup returns CDR1 MGHRA and CDR2 YSYEKL. The CDR3 loop is CASSLRVDSGNTIYF. The CDR3 DNA sequence: TGCGCCAGCAGCCTTCGGGTTGACTCTGGAAACACCATATATTTT.

The chain joins TRBV5-5 to TRBJ1-1; D may be TRBD1 (6 bases). The germline V gene encodes CDR1 SGHKS and CDR2 YYEKEE (reference sequence). The CDR3 loop spans 13 amino acids. V was pared by 3 bases and J by 1 base, with 7 bases between. The CDR3 bases are TGTGCCAGCAGCTACAGGGCGAACACTGAAGCTTTCTTT. Amino acids: CASSYRANTEAFF.

The J gene is TRBJ2-5, the V gene TRBV5-1; 9 bases match TRBD2. V lost 1 base and J lost 7; bases outside the gene matches: 8. Germline V gene data show CDR1 as SGHRS and CDR2 as YFSETQ. The CDR3 is made up of 15 amino acids. In nucleotides, the CDR3 is TGCGCCAGCAGCTTGACCATAGCGGGAGCGGGGACCCAGTACTTC. Its protein product is CASSLTIAGAGTQYF.

The rearrangement joins TRBV5-4 to TRBJ2-5, with D possibly matching TRBD1 (5 bases). The V gene's germline CDR1 is SGHNT and CDR2 YYREEE (reference sequence). The CDR3 has 16 residues. Trimming took 5 bases from V and 0 from J, leaving 17 bases between them. The CDR3 region is CASRPPKTEYQETQYF. The CDR3 DNA reads as TGTGCCAGCAGACCCCCGAAGACAGAATACCAAGAGACCCAGTACTTC.

V and J are TRBV5-1 and TRBJ2-5; D is perhaps TRBD1 (5 bases). Trimming cost V 4 bases and J 2 bases, with 12 bases left between them. Per the germline V gene, CDR1 is SGHRS and CDR2 is YFSETQ. The CDR3 is 14 amino acids. The CDR3: CASSTTGFQETQYF. CDR3 DNA sequence: TGCGCCAGCAGCACAACAGGATTTCAAGAGACCCAGTACTTC.

The chain is built from TRBV25-1 and TRBJ2-7, with D tentatively TRBD2 (5 bases). There are 16 residues in the CDR3. V was pared by 5 bases and J by 0 bases, with 17 bases between. Germline V gene data show CDR1 as MGHDK and CDR2 as SYGVNS. CDR3 DNA: TGTGCCAGCAGTTCAACAAGGGTAGGGAGCTCCTACGAGCAGTACTTC. Its translation: CASSSTRVGSSYEQYF.

This clone was detected once. The gene calls are TRBV7-3 and TRBJ2-1, with a tentative D call TRBD2 (6 bases). Germline lookup yields CDR1 SGHTA and CDR2 FQGTGA. V shed 5 bases and J shed 3 bases, with 14 bases lying between them. CDR3 length: 15 residues. The chain's CDR3 is CASSPQGGIYNEQFF. As DNA, the CDR3 is TGTGCCAGCAGCCCCCAGGGCGGGATCTACAATGAGCAGTTCTTC.

The chain carries TRBV27 and TRBJ2-2; 8 nucleotides agree with TRBD1. Looked up from germline, CDR1 is MNHEY and CDR2 is SMNVEV (reference sequence). The CDR3 has 17 residues. With V trimmed by 6 bases and J by 6 bases, 15 bases remained unmatched. For the CDR3, the DNA is TGTGCCAGCAGCCCGGACAGGGTATCGCTCCGGGCCGGGGAGCTGTTTTTT. As protein: CASSPDRVSLRAGELFF.

The rearrangement links TRBV10-3 to TRBJ1-2; D may be TRBD1 (6 bases). There are 16 residues in the CDR3. V was pared by 3 bases and J by 6 bases, with 20 bases between. Germline V gene data show CDR1 as ENHRY and CDR2 as SYGVKD. The CDR3 DNA sequence: TGTGCCATCAGTGAAGGGGGGGGCGCGGAAGGCGATGGCTACACCTTC. Translated, it gives CAISEGGGAEGDGYTF.

The V call is TRBV6-5, the J call TRBJ2-5; TRBD2 matches 8 bases. The CDR3 runs to 15 residues. CDR1 and CDR2 (germline): MNHEY, SVGAGI. The V gene end was trimmed by 4 bases and the J gene end by 7 bases; junction bases not matched to a gene: 11. The CDR3 nucleotides read TGTGCCAGCAGTTTAACTAGCGGAGGAGGGGTGACCCAGTACTTC. This codes for CASSLTSGGGVTQYF.

The chain links TRBV28 to TRBJ2-7; a possible D gene is TRBD1 (6 bases). V was clipped by 1 base and J by 6 bases, with 10 bases between them. From germline, CDR1 is MDHEN and CDR2 SYDVKM. The CDR3 runs to 13 residues. DNA of the CDR3: TGTGCCAGCAGTTTATTGGGGGCTATCGAGCAGTACTTC. Its protein is CASSLLGAIEQYF.

The gene calls are TRBV5-6 and TRBJ2-3; 11 positions agree with TRBD2. With 2 bases clipped from V and 1 base from J, the junction kept 9 bases outside the gene matches. The CDR3 is made up of 18 amino acids. The V gene's germline CDR1 is SGHDT and CDR2 YYEEEE. In DNA form, the CDR3 reads TGTGCCAGCAGCTTCCCGTTTCTAGCGGGAGGAGGCACAGATACGCAGTATTTT. Translated, it gives CASSFPFLAGGGTDTQYF.